The clone carrying this T cell receptor (beta chain) was counted a single time. Its antigen remains unidentified. Since the CDR3 does not end with the conserved phenylalanine or tryptophan, this likely comes from a read error. The data were obtained in a study of breast tumors, draining lymph nodes, adjacent tissues. Points from the study as a whole: Tumor T cell lymph node origin was a supported hypothesis, not proven. Tumors had less TCR diversity than lymph nodes, more than nontumor tissue. The data were judged consistent with most tumor T cells coming from lymph node and expanding in tumor.

This CDR3 spans 14 amino acids. Per germline, CDR1 SGHAT and CDR2 FQNNGV. Trimming took 0 bases from V and 7 from J; bases not matched to a gene: 5. TCRdb re-derived calls from the multiplex PCR reads in MiXCR, one entry per CDR3 protein. The data show about 200,000 distinct CDR3 sequences, 25% to 40% seen once. Samples came from axillary lymph nodes draining the breast cancer. Source material: axillary lymph node tissue. V usage is TRBV11-2 and J usage is TRBJ1-1, with 7 positions matching TRBD1. This sequence originates from a female donor with breast cancer. Some clones in this sample may be carry-over from other donors' samples. For the CDR3, the DNA is TGTGCCAGCAGCTTAGATCTCAGGGGGGATGAAGCTTTCATT. Amino acids: CASSLDLRGDEAFI.